Described below is a single T cell receptor (beta chain) sequence and its context. This clonotype was seen repeatedly, ten times or more. Its recognized antigen is unknown. Base-call qualities are not available, and no considerably larger clone is one nucleotide away. This sample is part of a study of T cells in Graves' hyperthyroidism and ophthalmopathy (dated by TCRdb to the late 2010s). Study-level background: Peripheral blood was collected at initial diagnosis, before any treatment. TCR V-J signatures able to tell the groups apart were searched for in a discovery cohort of 90 to 100 patients, of whom around 42 had Graves' ophthalmopathy and around 57 had stable Graves' hyperthyroidism. The study also compared thyroid tissue and blood T-cell repertoires from several Graves' hyperthyroidism patients. An independent validation cohort of under 20 hyperthyroidism patients and 17 patients who later progressed to ophthalmopathy tested prospective prediction of ophthalmopathy. For training and testing, the approximately 92 patients in the discovery cohort were randomly divided in a 7:3 ratio. After blood sampling, hyperthyroidism patients were treated with methimazole at a starting dose of 30 mg daily, and ophthalmopathy patients were treated with high-dose intravenous methylprednisolone. The paper reports TCR Vbeta CDR3 sequencing of 140 or so peripheral blood samples: approximately 43 ophthalmopathy, under 85 hyperthyroidism and roughly 17 progressor patients. Study-wide findings and limitations: Sample size was not statistically predetermined, and investigators were not blinded to group allocation. A 13 V-J signature model separated ophthalmopathy from stable hyperthyroidism, with around 90% sensitivity and just under 84% specificity in cross-validation and 80%/75% in testing. In validation, progression to ophthalmopathy was predicted by the model with nearly 71% sensitivity and roughly 76% specificity, a median of approximately 6.5 months before onset. Most expanded thyroid clonotypes (frequency above 0.001) were also found in blood, which suggests that blood repertoires may mirror thyroid immune responses.

Moderately to severely active disease, a Clinical Activity Score of at least 3, a NOSPECS grade of at least 4, and a duration under 3 months were present in ophthalmopathy patients. Patients with uncontrolled infections, other autoimmune diseases, pregnancy or lactation were excluded. Clinical symptoms, serum thyroxine and TRAb, thyroid ultrasound, and orbital computed tomography formed the basis for the diagnoses. Ficoll-Paque density gradient centrifugation was used to isolate PBMCs from approximately 10 ml of fresh peripheral blood. Total RNA was extracted using Trizol reagent, and RNA quality was assessed on an Agilent 2100 Bioanalyzer. In the germline V gene (reference sequence), CDR1 corresponds to DFQATT and CDR2 to SNEGSKA. V sheds 2 bases and J sheds 0 bases, leaving 17 bases between their ends. The cysteine opens and the phenylalanine closes a CDR3 of 17 amino acids. Only the CDR3 region is kept as DNA, spanning 51 bases read in frame from base 1.

TCR beta CDR3 regions were amplified from RNA transcripts. A first-round RT-PCR of the TCR CDR3 used the HTBI primer set with the Qiagen OneStep RT-PCR kit. Libraries were constructed in a second round of multiplex PCR, after which size selection and purification were performed. Libraries were sequenced paired-end with 100 bp reads on an Illumina HiSeq2000. The study's processing was this. SOAPnuke was used to process the raw data, with reads discarded if the reads contained adapters or uncalled bases, had a mean Phred below 15, or lacked an exact constant-primer or identifier match. COPE v1.2.5 was used to merge the high-quality paired reads, and each unique nucleotide sequence was defined as a clonotype. MiTCR v1.1 was used to align clonotypes to the IMGT TRBV, TRBD and TRBJ reference segments. Only V-J combinations with frequency above 0.0001, covering approximately 99% of repertoires, were analysed. The TCS score was defined as the ratio of F50 (clonal expansion) to E x V (chaos), calculated using BLOSUM62-based TCRdist between CDR3 peptides within each V-J. Welch's t-statistics and random forest reduced 500 to 650 V-J features to 13, which were used in a naive Bayes classifier (R e1071). The public reads were quality trimmed at Q25 with fastp and then assembled into clones with MiXCR by TCRdb, keeping productive beta chains. Rows are unified per CDR3 protein, each entry keeping the most common DNA and genes. These V and J calls originate from TCRdb's pipeline instead of the authors' own analysis. A total of around 600,000 distinct CDR3 sequences appear in this sample, about a sixth of them only once. In total, the top ten clones hold less than 3.5% of the sample.

The receptor's source is a woman in her forties with Graves' ophthalmopathy. Recombination connected TRBV20-1 to TRBJ2-4; TRBD2 is perhaps the D gene, given 6 matching bases. Material for sequencing was blood. The base sequence is TGCAGTGCTAGATTTGGGGCGGGACCCCTAGCCAAAAACATTCAGTACTTC. Its translation is CSARFGAGPLAKNIQYF.